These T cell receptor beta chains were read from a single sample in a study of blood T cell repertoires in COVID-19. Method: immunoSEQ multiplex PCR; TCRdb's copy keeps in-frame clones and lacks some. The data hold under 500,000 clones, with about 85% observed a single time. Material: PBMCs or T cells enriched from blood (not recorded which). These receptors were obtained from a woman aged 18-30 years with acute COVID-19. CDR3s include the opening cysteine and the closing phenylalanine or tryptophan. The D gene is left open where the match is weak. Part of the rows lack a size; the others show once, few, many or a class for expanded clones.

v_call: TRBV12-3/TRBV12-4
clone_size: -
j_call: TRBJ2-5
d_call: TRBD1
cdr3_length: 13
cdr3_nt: TGTGCCAGCAGTTTTGGGACAGGGGGGACCCAGTACTTC
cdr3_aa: CASSFGTGGTQYF

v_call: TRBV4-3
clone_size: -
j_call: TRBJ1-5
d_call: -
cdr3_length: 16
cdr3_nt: TGCGCCAGCAGCCAAGATAAAACAGGGAACAATCAGCCCCAGCATTTT
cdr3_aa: CASSQDKTGNNQPQHF

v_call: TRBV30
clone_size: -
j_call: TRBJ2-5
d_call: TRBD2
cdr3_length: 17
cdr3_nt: TGTGCCTGGAGTGTAACGCGGGGGGAGGCAGTTAGGGAGACCCAGTACTTC
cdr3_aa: CAWSVTRGEAVRETQYF

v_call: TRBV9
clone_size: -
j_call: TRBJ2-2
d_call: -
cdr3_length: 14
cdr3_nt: TGTGCCAGCAGCGTAGGGAGCTCCAACGGGGAGCTGTTTTTT
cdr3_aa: CASSVGSSNGELFF

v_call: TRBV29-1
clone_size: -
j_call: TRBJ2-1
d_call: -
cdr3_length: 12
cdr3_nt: TGCAGCGTTGTTAGGGGGGGAAATGAGCAGTTCTTC
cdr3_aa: CSVVRGGNEQFF

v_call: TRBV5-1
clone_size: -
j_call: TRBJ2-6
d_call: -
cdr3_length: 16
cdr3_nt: TGCGCCAGCAGCTTGGCCTGGGGGGCTGGGGCCAACGTCCTGACTTTC
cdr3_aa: CASSLAWGAGANVLTF

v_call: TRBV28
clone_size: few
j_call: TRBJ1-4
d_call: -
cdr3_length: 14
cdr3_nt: TGTGCCAGCAGTCATCACTCCCGCAATGAAAAACTGTTTTTT
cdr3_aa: CASSHHSRNEKLFF

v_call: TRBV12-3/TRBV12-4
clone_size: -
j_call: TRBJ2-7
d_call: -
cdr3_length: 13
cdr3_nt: TGTGCCAGCAGTTTGGGGGGATCCTACGAGCAGTACTTC
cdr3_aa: CASSLGGSYEQYF

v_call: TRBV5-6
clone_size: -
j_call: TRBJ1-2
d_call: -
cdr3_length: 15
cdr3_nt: TGTGCCAGCACCCTCAGGCGATCCGTTACTTATGGCTACACCTTC
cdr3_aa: CASTLRRSVTYGYTF

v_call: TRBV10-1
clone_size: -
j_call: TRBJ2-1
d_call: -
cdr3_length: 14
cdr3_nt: TGCGCCAGCAGCCGGGACTGGGTGTCCAATGAGCAGTTCTTC
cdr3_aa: CASSRDWVSNEQFF

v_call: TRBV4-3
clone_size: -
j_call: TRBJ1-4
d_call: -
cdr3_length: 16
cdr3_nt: TGCGCCAGCAGCCAAGAAAGGGCTGGGGCCAGGGGAAAACTGTTTTTT
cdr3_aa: CASSQERAGARGKLFF

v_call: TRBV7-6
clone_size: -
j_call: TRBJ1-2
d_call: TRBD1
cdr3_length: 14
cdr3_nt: TGTGCCAGCAGCCCCGAGACAGGGAAGGAAGGCTACACCTTC
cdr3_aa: CASSPETGKEGYTF

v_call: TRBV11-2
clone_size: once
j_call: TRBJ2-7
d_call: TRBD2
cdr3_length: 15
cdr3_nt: TGTGCCAGCAGCCCCCCTAGCGGGGTTTCCTACGAGCAGTACTTC
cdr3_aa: CASSPPSGVSYEQYF

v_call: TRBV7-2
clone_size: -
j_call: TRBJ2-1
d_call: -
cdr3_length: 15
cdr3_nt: TGTGCCAGCAGCTTAGGCGGCCTTAATTTCAATGAGCAGTTCTTC
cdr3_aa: CASSLGGLNFNEQFF

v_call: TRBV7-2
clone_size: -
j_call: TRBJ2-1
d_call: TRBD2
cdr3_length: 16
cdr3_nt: TGTGCCAGCAGCTCCCAGGGCGGGGGAGGAATGATAGAGCAGTTCTTC
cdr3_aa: CASSSQGGGGMIEQFF

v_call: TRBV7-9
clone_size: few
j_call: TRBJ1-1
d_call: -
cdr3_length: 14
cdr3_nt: TGTGCCAGCAGCTTATTTACAGAAGACACTGAAGCTTTCTTT
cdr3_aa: CASSLFTEDTEAFF

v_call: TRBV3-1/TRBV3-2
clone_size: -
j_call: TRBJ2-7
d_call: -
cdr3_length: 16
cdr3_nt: TGTGCCAGCAGCCAAGATACGGACTTTGTCTCCTACGAGCAGTACTTC
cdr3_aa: CASSQDTDFVSYEQYF

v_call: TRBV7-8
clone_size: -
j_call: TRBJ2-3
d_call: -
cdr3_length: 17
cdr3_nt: TGTGCCAGCAGCTTAGCGAACCTACCGACTGGCACAGATACGCAGTATTTT
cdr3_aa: CASSLANLPTGTDTQYF

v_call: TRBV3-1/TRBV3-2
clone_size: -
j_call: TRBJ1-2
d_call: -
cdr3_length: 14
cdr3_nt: TGTGCCAGCAGCCACGAGGACAGTTACTATGGCTACACCTTC
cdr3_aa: CASSHEDSYYGYTF

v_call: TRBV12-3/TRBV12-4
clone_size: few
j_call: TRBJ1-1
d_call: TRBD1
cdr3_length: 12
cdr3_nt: TGTGCCAGCAGTCCCGGGACAGGGGGAGCTTTCTTT
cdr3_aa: CASSPGTGGAFF

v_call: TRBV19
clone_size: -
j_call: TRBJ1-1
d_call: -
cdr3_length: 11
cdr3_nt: TGTGCCAGCAGACAGAATCCCGAAGCTTTCTTT
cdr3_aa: CASRQNPEAFF